These 8 T cell receptor beta chains were all obtained from the same sample, sequenced in a study of neoadjuvant anti-PD-1 for oral cavity cancer. Time point described: after neoadjuvant nivolumab, at surgical resection. The table came from immunoSEQ multiplex PCR; TCRdb's copy has only in-frame clones and leaves some out. This table has 30,000 or so clones, 70% to 80% appearing once. The sample consisted of PBMCs, taken after nivolumab (anti-PD-1) treatment. All receptors derive from a person between 35 and 79 years old with oral cavity squamous cell carcinoma.

This clone was counted only a few times. The chain links TRBV5-6 to TRBJ2-1, with D perhaps being TRBD1 or TRBD2 (5 bases each). The CDR3 runs 14 residues. The V gene lost 4 bases and the J gene lost 13 bases, with 21 bases spanning the gap. CDR1 is SGHDT and CDR2 is YYEEEE in the germline V gene. DNA of the CDR3: TGTGCCAGCAGCCCAACCGGAGAGGGGCGAAGTCAGTTCTTC. Its translation is CASSPTGEGRSQFF.

The chain is built from TRBV10-3 and TRBJ1-2, with 7 bases fitting TRBD1. Germline V gene lookup returns CDR1 ENHRY and CDR2 SYGVKD. The CDR3 spans 13 residues. V lost 5 bases to trimming and J lost 6 bases; unmatched junction nucleotides: 6. CDR3 amino acids: CAISRQGRDGYTF. CDR3 DNA: TGTGCCATCAGTCGACAGGGTAGGGATGGCTACACCTTC.

The chain is built from TRBV6-6 and TRBJ2-5; tentative D call: TRBD2 (6 bases). The CDR3 is 14 amino acids. Per the germline V gene, CDR1 is MNHNY and CDR2 is SVGAGI (reference sequence). V was clipped by 6 bases and J by 5 bases, with 16 bases between them. The DNA for the CDR3 is TGTGCCAGCAGGGGGCAGGGAGGAACGGAGACCCAGTACTTC. Its translation: CASRGQGGTETQYF.

V and J are TRBV13 and TRBJ1-1, with D hard to call. Trimming stripped 3 bases from V and 4 bases from J, with 12 bases between. The CDR3 consists of 14 residues. Germline V gives CDR1 PRHDT, CDR2 FYEKMQ (reference sequence). Written as DNA, the CDR3 is TGTGCCAGCAGCTTGGGGAGCGGGAGCACTGAAGCTTTCTTT. This gives the protein CASSLGSGSTEAFF. Looking up the rest from reference TRBV13 and TRBJ1-1 gives the full variable domain: AAGVIQSPRHLIKEKRETATLKCYPIPRHDTVYWYQQGPGQDPQFLISFYEKMQSDKGSIPDRFSAQQFSDYHSELNMSSLELGDSALYFCASSLGSGSTEAFFGQGTRLTVV.

The chain joins TRBV6-5 to TRBJ1-2; D perhaps matches TRBD1 (5 bases). Per germline, CDR1 MNHEY and CDR2 SVGAGI. The CDR3 contains 14 residues. V lost 4 bases to trimming and J lost 6 bases, with 15 bases between them. In DNA, the CDR3 is TGTGCCAGCAGTTCTCGGGACGTCGGGGATGGCTACACCTTC. This translates into CASSSRDVGDGYTF.

This chain uses TRBV5-7 with TRBJ1-5; no reliable D call. TRBV5-7 is given ORF status, its function remaining uncertain. The V and J ends lost 0 bases and 7 bases respectively, with 5 bases between them. This CDR3 is 12 amino acids long. CDR3 nucleotides: TGTGCCAGCAGCTTGGACGGGCAGCCCCAGCATTTT. It codes for CASSLDGQPQHF.

The chain combines TRBV7-8 with TRBJ1-5; D remains unclear. The CDR3 spans 15 residues. Trimming removed 5 bases at V and 5 bases at J, with 16 bases between. Germline CDR1 is SGHVS and CDR2 is FQNEAQ. The CDR3 protein is CASSNAQAGHQPQHF. The CDR3 DNA sequence: TGTGCCAGCAGCAACGCTCAAGCGGGCCATCAGCCCCAGCATTTT.

This clone has a single count. V and J are TRBV11-2 and TRBJ2-7, with 9 nucleotides matching TRBD1. Germline trimming cut 5 bases from V and 3 bases from J; bases unmatched to any gene: 8. In germline, CDR1 is SGHAT, CDR2 FQNNGV. This CDR3 has 15 residues. CDR3: CASSTAGTGYYEQYF. The CDR3 DNA follows: TGTGCCAGCAGCACAGCCGGGACAGGGTACTACGAGCAGTACTTC.